The clone carrying this T cell receptor (beta chain) showed up many times. This entry is derived from a study of early T cells in non-severe SARS-CoV-2 infection. About the research overall: The authors sequenced bulk RNA from unsorted whole blood, leaving chains unpaired.

V shed 8 bases and J shed 2 bases, with 15 bases lying between them. Germline V CDR1 and CDR2: SGHTA, FQGNSA. The CDR3 covers 14 residues. The TCR library protocol was used to attach unique molecular identifiers. These identifiers were attached to individual cDNA molecules. TCRdb processed the 5' RACE reads anew with MiXCR; each CDR3 protein has one entry. The sample has some 87,000 distinct CDR3 sequences, more than 10% seen once; the top ten hold 0.95% to 1.3%. The chain is built from TRBV7-2 and TRBJ2-5; D is unclear. This receptor was obtained from an adult who was a healthcare worker with PCR-confirmed SARS-CoV-2 infection or an uninfected control (not recorded which). Sequencing input: whole blood. As DNA, the CDR3 is TGTGCCAGCGCCAAAGGTCCAGCTCAAGAGACCCAGTACTTC. Its translation: CASAKGPAQETQYF.